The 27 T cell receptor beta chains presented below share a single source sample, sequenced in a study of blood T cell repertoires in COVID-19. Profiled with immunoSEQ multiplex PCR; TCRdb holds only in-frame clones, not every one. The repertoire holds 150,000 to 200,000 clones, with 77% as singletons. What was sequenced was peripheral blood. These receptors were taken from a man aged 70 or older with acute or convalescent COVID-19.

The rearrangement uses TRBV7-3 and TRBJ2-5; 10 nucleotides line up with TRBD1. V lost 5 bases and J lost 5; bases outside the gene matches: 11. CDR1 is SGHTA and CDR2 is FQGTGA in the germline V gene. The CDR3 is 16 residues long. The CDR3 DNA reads TGTGCCAGCAGCAACGGACAGGGGGGCGGGTCGGAGACCCAGTACTTC. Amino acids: CASSNGQGGGSETQYF.

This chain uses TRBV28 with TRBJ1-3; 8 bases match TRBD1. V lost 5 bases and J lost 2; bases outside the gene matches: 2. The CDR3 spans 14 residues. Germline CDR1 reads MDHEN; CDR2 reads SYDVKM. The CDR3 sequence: CASSVDRAGNTIYF. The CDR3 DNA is TGTGCCAGCAGTGTGGACAGGGCTGGAAACACCATATATTTT. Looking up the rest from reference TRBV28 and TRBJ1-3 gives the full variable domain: DVKVTQSSRYLVKRTGEKVFLECVQDMDHENMFWYRQDPGLGLRLIYFSYDVKMKEKGDIPEGYSVSREKKERFSLILESASTNQTSMYLCASSVDRAGNTIYFGEGSWLTVV.

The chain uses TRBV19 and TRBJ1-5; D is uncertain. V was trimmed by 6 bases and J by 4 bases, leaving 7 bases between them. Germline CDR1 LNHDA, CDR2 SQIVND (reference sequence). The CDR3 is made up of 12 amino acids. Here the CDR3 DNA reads TGTGCCAGTAGCAACGGGAATCAGCCCCAGCATTTT. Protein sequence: CASSNGNQPQHF.

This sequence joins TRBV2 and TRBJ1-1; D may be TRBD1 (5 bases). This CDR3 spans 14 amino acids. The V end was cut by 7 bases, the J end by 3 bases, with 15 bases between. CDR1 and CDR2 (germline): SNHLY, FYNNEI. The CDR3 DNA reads TGTGCCAGCACCGCGGGGGGTCGCTACACTGAAGCTTTCTTT. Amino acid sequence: CASTAGGRYTEAFF.

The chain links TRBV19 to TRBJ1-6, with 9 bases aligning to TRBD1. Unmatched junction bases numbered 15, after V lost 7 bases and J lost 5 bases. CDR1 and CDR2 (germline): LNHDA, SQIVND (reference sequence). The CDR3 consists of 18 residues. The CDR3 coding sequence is TGTGCCAGTACCCCAAAGAGGGGACAGGGAAAAGATAATTCACCCCTCCACTTT. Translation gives CASTPKRGQGKDNSPLHF.

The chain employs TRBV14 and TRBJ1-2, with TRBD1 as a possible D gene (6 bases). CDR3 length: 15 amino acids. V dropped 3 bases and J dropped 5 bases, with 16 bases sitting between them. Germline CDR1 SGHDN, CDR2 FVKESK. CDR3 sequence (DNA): TGTGCCAGCAGCCAGACAGGCGGCGCTCTTTATGGCTACACCTTC. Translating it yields CASSQTGGALYGYTF.

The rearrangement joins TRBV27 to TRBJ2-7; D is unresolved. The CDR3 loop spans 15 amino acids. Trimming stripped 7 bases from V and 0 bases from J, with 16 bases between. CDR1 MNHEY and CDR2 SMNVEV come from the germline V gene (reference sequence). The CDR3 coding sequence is TGTGCCAGCACTCGAAGCAGCGAAGGCTCCTACGAGCAGTACTTC. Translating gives CASTRSSEGSYEQYF.

The CDR3: CSVAKTSGNTDTQYF. The CDR3 DNA follows: TGCAGCGTTGCCAAGACTAGCGGGAACACAGATACGCAGTATTTT. J is TRBJ2-3 and V is TRBV29-1; TRBD2 matches 11 bases. In germline, CDR1 is SQVTM, CDR2 ANQGSEA. This CDR3 spans 15 amino acids. Germline trimming cut 4 bases from V and 2 bases from J; bases unmatched to any gene: 5.

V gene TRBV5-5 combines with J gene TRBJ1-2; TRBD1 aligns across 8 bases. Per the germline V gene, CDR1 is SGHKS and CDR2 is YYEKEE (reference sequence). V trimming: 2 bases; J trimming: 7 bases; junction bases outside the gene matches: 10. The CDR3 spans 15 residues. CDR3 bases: TGTGCCAGCAGCTTAGAGGTCAGGGGGCTTTCTGGCTACACCTTC. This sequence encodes CASSLEVRGLSGYTF.

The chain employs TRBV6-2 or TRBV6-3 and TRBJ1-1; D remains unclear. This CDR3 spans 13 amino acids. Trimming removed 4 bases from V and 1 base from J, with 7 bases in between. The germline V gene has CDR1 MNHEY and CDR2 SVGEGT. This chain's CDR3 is CASSLVRNTEAFF. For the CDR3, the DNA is TGTGCCAGCAGTTTAGTGAGGAACACTGAAGCTTTCTTT.

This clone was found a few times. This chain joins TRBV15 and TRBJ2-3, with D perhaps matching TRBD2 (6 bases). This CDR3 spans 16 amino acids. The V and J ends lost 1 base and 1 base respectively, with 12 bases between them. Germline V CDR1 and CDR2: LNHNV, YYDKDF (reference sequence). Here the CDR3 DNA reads TGTGCCACCAGCAGAGTGATTAGCGGCGGCACAGATACGCAGTATTTT. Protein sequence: CATSRVISGGTDTQYF.

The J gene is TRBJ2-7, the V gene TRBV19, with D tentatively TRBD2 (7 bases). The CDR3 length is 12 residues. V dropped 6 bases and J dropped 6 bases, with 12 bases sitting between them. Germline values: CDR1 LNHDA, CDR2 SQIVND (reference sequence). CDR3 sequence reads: CASRGGGAEQYF. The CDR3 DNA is TGTGCCAGTAGAGGGGGAGGGGCCGAGCAGTACTTC.

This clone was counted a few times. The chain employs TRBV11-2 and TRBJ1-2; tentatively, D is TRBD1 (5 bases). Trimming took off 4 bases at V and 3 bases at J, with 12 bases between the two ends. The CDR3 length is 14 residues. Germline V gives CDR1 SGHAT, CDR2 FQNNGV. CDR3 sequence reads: CASSWGGADYGYTF. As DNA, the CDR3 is TGTGCCAGCAGCTGGGGTGGGGCCGACTATGGCTACACCTTC. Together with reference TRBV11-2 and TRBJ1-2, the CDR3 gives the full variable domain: EAGVAQSPRYKIIEKRQSVAFWCNPISGHATLYWYQQILGQGPKLLIQFQNNGVVDDSQLPKDRFSAERLKGVDSTLKIQPAKLEDSAVYLCASSWGGADYGYTFGSGTRLTVV.

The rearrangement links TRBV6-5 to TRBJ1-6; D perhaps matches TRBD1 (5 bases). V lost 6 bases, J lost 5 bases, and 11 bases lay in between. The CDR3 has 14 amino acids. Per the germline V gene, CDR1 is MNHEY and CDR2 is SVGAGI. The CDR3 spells CASRRGGDNSPLHF. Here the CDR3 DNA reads TGTGCCAGCAGGAGGGGAGGGGATAATTCACCCCTCCACTTT.

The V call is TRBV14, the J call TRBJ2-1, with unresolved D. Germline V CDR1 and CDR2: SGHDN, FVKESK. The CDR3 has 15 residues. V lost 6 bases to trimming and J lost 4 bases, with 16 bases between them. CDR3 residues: CASSRHSEYYNEQFF. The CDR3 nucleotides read TGTGCCAGCAGTCGACACTCTGAATATTACAATGAGCAGTTCTTC.

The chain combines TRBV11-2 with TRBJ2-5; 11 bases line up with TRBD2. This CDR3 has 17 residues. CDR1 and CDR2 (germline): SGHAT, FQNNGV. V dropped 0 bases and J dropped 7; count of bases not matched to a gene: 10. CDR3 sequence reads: CASSLDASGGYLWTQYF. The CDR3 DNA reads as TGTGCCAGCAGCTTAGATGCTAGCGGGGGGTATCTTTGGACCCAGTACTTC.

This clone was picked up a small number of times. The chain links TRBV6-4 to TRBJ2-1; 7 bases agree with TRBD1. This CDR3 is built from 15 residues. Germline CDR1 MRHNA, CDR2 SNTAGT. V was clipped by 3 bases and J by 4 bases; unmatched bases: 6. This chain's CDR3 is CASSEETGRYNEQFF. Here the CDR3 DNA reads TGTGCCAGCAGTGAGGAGACAGGGCGGTACAATGAGCAGTTCTTC.

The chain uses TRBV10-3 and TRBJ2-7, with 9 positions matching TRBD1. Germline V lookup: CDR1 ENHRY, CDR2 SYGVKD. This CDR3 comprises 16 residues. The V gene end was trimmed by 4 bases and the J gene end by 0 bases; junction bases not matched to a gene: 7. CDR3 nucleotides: TGTGCCATCAGTGGGGGACAGGGAATGAACTCCTACGAGCAGTACTTC. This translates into CAISGGQGMNSYEQYF.

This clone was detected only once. CDR3 nucleotides: TGCGCCAGCAGCCCCCTCTTGGGAGCGGGAGGGCCCAAGGAGACCCAGTACTTC. Translated, it gives CASSPLLGAGGPKETQYF. The rearrangement joins TRBV5-1 to TRBJ2-5; 10 bases fit TRBD2. J lost 5 bases, V lost 4 bases, and 17 bases had no gene match. The CDR3 sequence is 18 residues long. Per germline, CDR1 SGHRS and CDR2 YFSETQ.

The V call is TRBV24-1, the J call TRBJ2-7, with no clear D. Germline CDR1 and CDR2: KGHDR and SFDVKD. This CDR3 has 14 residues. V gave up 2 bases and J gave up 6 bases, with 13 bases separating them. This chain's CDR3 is CATSDSLNRFEQYF. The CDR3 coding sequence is TGTGCCACCAGTGATTCTCTAAATCGGTTCGAGCAGTACTTC.

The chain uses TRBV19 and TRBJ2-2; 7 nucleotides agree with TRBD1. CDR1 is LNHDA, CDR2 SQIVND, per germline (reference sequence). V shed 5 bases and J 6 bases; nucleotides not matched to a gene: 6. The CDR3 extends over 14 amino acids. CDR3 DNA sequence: TGTGCCAGTAGTTCAAGGACAGGAGCCGGGGAGCTGTTTTTT. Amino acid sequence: CASSSRTGAGELFF.

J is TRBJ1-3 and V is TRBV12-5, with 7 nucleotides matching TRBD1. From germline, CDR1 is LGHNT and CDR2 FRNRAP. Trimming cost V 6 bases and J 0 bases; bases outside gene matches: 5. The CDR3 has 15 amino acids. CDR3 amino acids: CASGATGPSGNTIYF. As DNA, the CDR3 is TGTGCTAGTGGAGCGACAGGGCCCTCTGGAAACACCATATATTTT. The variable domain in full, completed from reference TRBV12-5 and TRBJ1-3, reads DARVTQTPRHKVTEMGQEVTMRCQPILGHNTVFWYRQTMMQGLELLAYFRNRAPLDDSGMPKDRFSAEMPDATLATLKIQPSEPRDSAVYFCASGATGPSGNTIYFGEGSWLTVV.

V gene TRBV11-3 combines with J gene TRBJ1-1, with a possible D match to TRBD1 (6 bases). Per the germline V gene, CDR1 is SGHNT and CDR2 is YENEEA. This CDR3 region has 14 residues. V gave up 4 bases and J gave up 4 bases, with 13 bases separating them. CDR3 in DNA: TGTGCCAGCAGCTCCACAGGGCGGGTCACTGAAGCTTTCTTT. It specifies CASSSTGRVTEAFF.

CDR3 sequence reads: CASSHYRDTAYEQYF. CDR3 nucleotide sequence: TGTGCCAGCAGTCATTACCGGGACACAGCCTACGAGCAGTACTTC. The chain is built from TRBV7-6 and TRBJ2-7; weak D call: TRBD1 (6 bases). Trimming shortened V by 6 bases and J by 2 bases, and 17 bases separated the two germline ends. The V gene's germline CDR1 is SGHVS and CDR2 FNYEAQ. The CDR3 contains 15 residues.

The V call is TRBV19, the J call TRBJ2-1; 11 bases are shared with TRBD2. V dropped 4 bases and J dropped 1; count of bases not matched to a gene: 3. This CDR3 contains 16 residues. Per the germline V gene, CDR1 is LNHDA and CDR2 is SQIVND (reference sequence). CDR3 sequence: CASSTRTSGSYNEQFF. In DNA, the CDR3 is TGTGCCAGTAGTACGCGGACTAGCGGGTCCTACAATGAGCAGTTCTTC.

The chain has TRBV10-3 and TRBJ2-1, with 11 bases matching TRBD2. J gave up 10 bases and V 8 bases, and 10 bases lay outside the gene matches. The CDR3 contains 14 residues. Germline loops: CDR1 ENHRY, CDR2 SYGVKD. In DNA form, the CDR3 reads TGTGCCATCCAGCCTAGCGGGGGGCGGGGCGAGCAGTTCTTC. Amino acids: CAIQPSGGRGEQFF.

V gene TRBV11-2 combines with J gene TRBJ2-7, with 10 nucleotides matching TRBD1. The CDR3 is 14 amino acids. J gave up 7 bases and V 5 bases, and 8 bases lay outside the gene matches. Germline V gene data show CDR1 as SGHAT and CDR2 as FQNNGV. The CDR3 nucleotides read TGTGCCAGCAGCCTGGGGACAGGGGTTGAAGAGCAGTACTTC. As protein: CASSLGTGVEEQYF.